The subject of this entry is one T cell receptor (beta chain). Its antigen is unknown. At one end, the junction sequence differs from germline, possibly due to a read error. This specimen belongs to a study of blood T cells in healthy people across ages. A J-beta primer mix and a sample-barcoded 5' primer were used in a second PCR of roughly 7 to 12 cycles. TCRdb ran MiXCR on the 5' RACE reads and lists one entry per CDR3 protein. The repertoire holds hundreds of thousands of distinct CDR3 sequences, 20% to 25% seen once, with approximately 3.6% in the top ten. Study observations and caveats: A strong correlation between TCR beta diversity and naive T cell percentage was seen.

The sequence came from a man aged 65-85 years in good health. Sequencing was carried out using blood.

The CDR3 DNA sequence: TGCGTCAGCAGCTTTGCGGAACATTATAATTCACCCCTCCACTTT. This sequence encodes CVSSFAEHYNSPLHF. The chain carries TRBV5-1 and TRBJ1-6; D remains ambiguous. Germline assignment: CDR1 SGHRS and CDR2 YFSETQ. The CDR3 has 15 residues.